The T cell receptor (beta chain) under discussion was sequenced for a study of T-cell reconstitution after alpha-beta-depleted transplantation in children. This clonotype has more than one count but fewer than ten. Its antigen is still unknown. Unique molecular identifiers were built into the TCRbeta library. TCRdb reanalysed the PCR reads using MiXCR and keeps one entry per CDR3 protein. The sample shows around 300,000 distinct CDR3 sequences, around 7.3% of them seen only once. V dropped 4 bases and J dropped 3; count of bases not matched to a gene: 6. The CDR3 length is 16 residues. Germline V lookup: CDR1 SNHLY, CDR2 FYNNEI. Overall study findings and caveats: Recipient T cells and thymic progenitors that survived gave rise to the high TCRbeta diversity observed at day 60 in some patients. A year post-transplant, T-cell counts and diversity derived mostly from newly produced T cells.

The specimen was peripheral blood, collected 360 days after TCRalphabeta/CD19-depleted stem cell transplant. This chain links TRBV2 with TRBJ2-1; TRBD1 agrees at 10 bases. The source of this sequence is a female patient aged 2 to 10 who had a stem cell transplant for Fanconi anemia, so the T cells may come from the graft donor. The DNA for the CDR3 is TGTGCCAGCAGTGGGGAGGGGACAGGGGACTACAATGAGCAGTTCTTC. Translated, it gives CASSGEGTGDYNEQFF.